This T cell receptor beta chain was profiled in a study of early T cells in non-severe SARS-CoV-2 infection. In the study overall: From unsorted whole blood, bulk RNA was sequenced, and the chains remained unpaired.

This clonotype was seen at least ten times. Individual cDNA molecules received unique molecular identifiers during library preparation. TCRdb re-called the 5' RACE reads with MiXCR, one entry per CDR3 protein. The sample lists tens of thousands of distinct CDR3 sequences, about 6% occurring once. V was shortened by 5 bases and J by 0 bases, with 17 bases between the two germline ends. Germline CDR1 and CDR2: LGHNT and FRNRAP. The CDR3 spans 17 residues. This TCR was sampled from an adult who was a healthcare worker with PCR-confirmed SARS-CoV-2 infection or an uninfected control (not recorded which). Sequencing input: whole blood. The chain is built from TRBV12-5 and TRBJ1-3; tentatively, D is TRBD1 (5 bases). In DNA, the CDR3 is TGTGCTAGTGGTCAAACAGGAGCCACTAGCTCTGGAAACACCATATATTTT. It yields the protein CASGQTGATSSGNTIYF.